Listed below are T cell receptor beta chains from one sample, sequenced in a study of blood T cell repertoires in COVID-19. The protocol was immunoSEQ multiplex PCR, while the TCRdb copy is restricted to in-frame clones and leaves out a portion. Among more than 150,000 clones listed, approximately 87% were seen once. The sequenced sample consisted of peripheral blood. These receptors all come from a woman in her 70s with acute or convalescent COVID-19. CDR3s include the opening cysteine and the closing phenylalanine or tryptophan. A D gene is named only where the DNA matches it firmly. Not all rows give a size; the values are once, few, many and, for expanded clones, a class.

>-|TRBJ1-2|-|TRBV4-1
TGCGCCAGCAGCCAAGATGTTGTTAGCGGGGGGCGGTGGGACTACACCTTC
CASSQDVVSGGRWDYTF
>once|TRBJ2-7|TRBD2|TRBV30
TGTGCCTGGACCCTAGCGGGGGGAATTGCCTACGAGCAGTACTTC
CAWTLAGGIAYEQYF
>-|TRBJ2-5|TRBD2|TRBV29-1
TGCAGCGTAACCGGACTAGCGGGAGTAGAGACCCAGTACTTC
CSVTGLAGVETQYF
>-|TRBJ1-6|-|TRBV9
TGTGCCAGCAGCCTCGAGTATAATTCACCCCTCCACTTT
CASSLEYNSPLHF
>-|TRBJ1-5|-|TRBV5-6
TGTGCCAGCAGCTTGGCCGGGGGGCTCGCGAAAAATCAGCCCCAGCATTTT
CASSLAGGLAKNQPQHF
>-|TRBJ1-3|-|TRBV18
TGTGCCAGCTCACCCGGACATAATACTGGAAACACCATATATTTT
CASSPGHNTGNTIYF
>-|TRBJ1-6|-|TRBV28
TGTGCCAGCAGTCCCCCTGGAAAAGCAGGTTCACCCCTCCACTTT
CASSPPGKAGSPLHF
>-|TRBJ1-4|-|TRBV9
TGTGCCAGCAGCGCGGTCGGAGGGGATGAAAAACTGTTTTTT
CASSAVGGDEKLFF
>few|TRBJ1-2|TRBD1|TRBV11-2
TGTGCCAGCAGCCCCTTTGGGGGACAGGGACGATCTTTCTACACCTTC
CASSPFGGQGRSFYTF
>-|TRBJ1-4|TRBD1|TRBV7-2
TGTGCCAGCAGGGCAGGGGGGAGAGCAACTAATGAAAAACTGTTTTTT
CASRAGGRATNEKLFF
>-|TRBJ2-7|-|TRBV5-5
TGTGCCAGCAGCGTTCTGAGAGGGGGACGTTCCTACGAGCAGTACTTC
CASSVLRGGRSYEQYF